The present T cell receptor beta chain was sequenced within a study of T-cell memory formation after mild COVID-19. Study-level background: Largely donor-specific sequence clusters came from a couple of donors.

Deletions cut 3 bases from V and 1 base from J, with 7 bases between. There are 13 residues in the CDR3. Notes on the study in general: Whereas later expanders leaned CD4+, clones contracting day 15 to 85 showed a balanced CD4/CD8 makeup. The study found contracting CD4+ clones mainly in CM and EM and contracting CD8+ clones in EMRA.

Libraries for TCRalpha and TCRbeta carried sample barcodes and unique molecular identifiers via 5'RACE. TCRdb reprocessed the 5' RACE reads via MiXCR and lists one record per CDR3 protein. The profile covers about 560,000 distinct CDR3 sequences, with roughly 20% appearing a single time and about 8.7% taken by the ten largest. This clonotype was recorded many times. The antigen remains undetermined. This TCR came from an adult woman who had mild COVID-19 (a few samples of this study predate the infection). Cell type and time point are not known. The chain couples TRBV12-3 or TRBV12-4 to TRBJ2-7; no reliable D call. The specimen was PBMCs or a T cell subset sorted from them (not recorded which). The CDR3 loop is CASSFSRSYEQYF. The CDR3 coding sequence is TGTGCCAGCAGTTTCAGTAGATCCTACGAGCAGTACTTC.